The T cell receptor (beta chain) described here comes from a study of graft-versus-host responses after intestinal transplantation. On the study more broadly: As for transplant type, recipients had multivisceral, liver-intestinal, or isolated intestinal grafts.

Regarding this clone: The target antigen is unknown.

This table comes from immunoSEQ multiplex PCR, and its TCRdb copy is limited to in-frame clones, with some not included. The data hold 35,000 to 50,000 clones, with about 95% observed a single time. Whole-study results and caveats: Some patients had graft-donor T cell macrochimerism, and their allografts showed high graft-versus-host to host-versus-graft clonal ratios. Detected in recipient marrow were GvH clones, some of which were first observed in ileum or blood.

This CDR3 has 14 amino acids. Germline V gene data show CDR1 as LNHNV and CDR2 as YYDKDF (reference sequence). Trimming removed 3 bases at V and 2 bases at J, with 11 bases between. The source of this sequence is a human patient who received an intestinal transplant, so some T cells may come from the graft donor. Sequenced material: PBMCs, taken approximately 360 days after intestinal transplant. The chain uses TRBV15 and TRBJ2-7, with TRBD2 as a possible D gene (6 bases). The CDR3 loop is CATSRPGVPYEQYF. The CDR3 DNA reads as TGTGCCACCAGCAGGCCGGGGGTTCCCTACGAGCAGTACTTC.